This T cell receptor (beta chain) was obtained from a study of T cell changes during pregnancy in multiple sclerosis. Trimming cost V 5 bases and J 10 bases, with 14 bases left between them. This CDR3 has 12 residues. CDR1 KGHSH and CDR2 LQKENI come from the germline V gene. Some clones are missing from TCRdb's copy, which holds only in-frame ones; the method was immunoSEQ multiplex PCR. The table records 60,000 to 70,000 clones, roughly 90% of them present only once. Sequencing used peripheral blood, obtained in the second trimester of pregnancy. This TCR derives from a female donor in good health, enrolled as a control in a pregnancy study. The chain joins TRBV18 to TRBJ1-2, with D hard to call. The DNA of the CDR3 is TGTGCCAGCTCAGCCGGAGAAAGGCACTACACCTTC. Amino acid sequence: CASSAGERHYTF.